Described below is a single T cell receptor (beta chain) sequence and its context. Its specific antigen is unknown. Per-base qualities were not stored, and no clone one base away is much larger. The data are from a study of T cell changes during pregnancy in multiple sclerosis (dated by TCRdb to about 2019). Notes on the research overall: Changes in the T cell repertoire over the course of pregnancy were examined in this study in women with multiple sclerosis.

Library method: the immunoSEQ multiplex PCR assay. Sourced from immuneACCESS, this table was stored by TCRdb with only in-frame sequences that have V and J called. A share of the clones is absent; for the studies checked, an unresolved V gene accounts for under half, and the remainder has no known explanation. Recorded for this sample are about 45,000 clones; 80% to 95% of them occurred a single time. 0.65% to 0.9% of the sample comes from the top ten. The sequencing here drew on CD4+ T cells from peripheral blood mononuclear cells, taken before pregnancy. The TCR sequence derives from a female donor with multiple sclerosis, enrolled in a pregnancy study.

The CDR3 is CASSEAGYEQYF. The DNA sequence is given as TGTGCCAGCAGCGAGGCGGGCTACGAGCAGTACTTC. Rearrangement joined TRBV7-9 to TRBJ2-7; a weak D assignment points to TRBD2 (5 bases agree). V and J are truncated by 5 bases and 3 bases respectively, leaving an intervening sequence of 8 bases. CDR1 SEHNR and CDR2 FQNEAQ were looked up in the germline V gene (reference sequence). Its CDR3 holds 12 amino acids, cysteine through phenylalanine. The retained sequence is limited to the CDR3, 36 bases, with the frame set at the first base.